A single TCR beta chain is shown here with its context. Per the study methods: Amplification from reference gene primers served as the basis for estimated nucleated cell counts. Assay used: immunoSEQ multiplex PCR; TCRdb lists only in-frame clones, some missing. That table furnishes V, J and clone size, whereas the DNA furnished D and trimming. The repertoire holds about 210,000 clones, with 92% as singletons. The ends were cut back, 4 bases at V and 10 bases at J, with 14 bases in the middle. The CDR3 consists of 13 residues. Germline V gene lookup returns CDR1 GTSNPN and CDR2 SVGIG (reference sequence). This sample was taken from a study of blood T cell repertoires in COVID-19. Across the study: Acute and convalescent COVID-19 specimens originated in the United States, Italy and Spain. Sources were T cells, B-cell-depleted T cells, or PBMCs; the material itself was cDNA or gDNA.

The genes are TRBV30 and TRBJ1-6; D gene ambiguous. The sequencing sample was made of peripheral blood. The origin of this receptor is a man aged 25-40 years with acute or convalescent COVID-19. This CDR3 reads CAWTGERRSPLHF. Written as DNA, the CDR3 is TGTGCCTGGACTGGGGAGAGGCGGTCACCCCTCCACTTT. Filled out from reference TRBV30 and TRBJ1-6, the complete variable domain reads SQTIHQWPATLVQPVGSPLSLECTVEGTSNPNLYWYRQAAGRGLQLLFYSVGIGQISSEVPQNLSASRPQDRQFILSSKKLLLSDSGFYLCAWTGERRSPLHFGNGTRLTVT.